These T cell receptor beta chains were read from a single sample in a study of OX40 agonist ivuxolimab in advanced cancers. Libraries were prepared by immunoSEQ multiplex PCR; TCRdb keeps only in-frame clonotypes and omits some of them. The table records approximately 72,000 clones, roughly 88% of them present only once. This sample comprised CD4+ or CD8+ T cells sorted from blood, obtained in a trial of the OX40 agonist ivuxolimab. These receptors all stem from an adult with an advanced solid tumor such as melanoma, head and neck, liver or kidney cancer. Each CDR3 is given with its conserved first and last residue. Fields, in order: V gene, clone size, D gene, J gene, CDR3 protein, CDR3 DNA. D genes are given only for firm matches. The listing skips clone size in some rows; elsewhere it reads once, few, many or a size class.

>TRBV10-3|NA|NA|TRBJ2-4
CAISESALAKNIQYF
TGTGCCATCAGTGAGTCGGCGCTAGCCAAAAACATTCAGTACTTC
>TRBV7-9|NA|TRBD2|TRBJ2-1
CASSYRLAGSYNEQFF
TGTGCCAGCAGCTATAGACTAGCGGGATCGTACAATGAGCAGTTCTTC
>TRBV4-3|few|NA|TRBJ1-3
CASSQDLSSLLRPGNTIYF
TGCGCCAGCAGCCAAGATCTGTCGAGTTTACTAAGGCCTGGAAACACCATATATTTT
>TRBV18|NA|NA|TRBJ1-1
CASSSQVSTEAFF
TGTGCCAGCTCGTCACAGGTCTCAACTGAAGCTTTCTTT
>TRBV5-5|NA|NA|TRBJ1-2
CASSPGHQYGYTF
TGTGCCAGCAGCCCCGGACATCAGTATGGCTACACCTTC
>TRBV6-5|NA|NA|TRBJ2-3
CASSSRGSLSTQYF
TGTGCCAGCTCCTCCCGGGGGTCCCTCAGTACGCAGTATTTT
>TRBV5-1|NA|TRBD1|TRBJ2-3
CASRSGTGTTDTQYF
TGCGCCAGCAGGTCCGGGACAGGGACCACAGATACGCAGTATTTT
>TRBV9|few|TRBD2|TRBJ2-7
CASSRTSGSPEQYF
TGTGCCAGCAGCAGGACTAGCGGGAGCCCCGAGCAGTACTTC
>TRBV6-6|NA|NA|TRBJ1-2
CASSNNLGQFHGYTF
TGTGCCAGCAGCAACAACTTAGGACAGTTTCATGGCTACACCTTC
>TRBV28|NA|TRBD1|TRBJ1-5
CASSVTGGRGNQPQHF
TGTGCCAGCAGTGTAACAGGGGGCAGGGGCAATCAGCCCCAGCATTTT
>TRBV9|few|TRBD2|TRBJ2-1
CASSPSGGSSSYNEQFF
TGTGCCAGCAGCCCCTCGGGGGGGTCAAGCTCCTACAATGAGCAGTTCTTC
>TRBV11-2|NA|TRBD1|TRBJ2-7
CASSLYVTGTYEQYF
TGTGCCAGCAGCTTATACGTGACAGGGACGTACGAGCAGTACTTC
>TRBV28|NA|NA|TRBJ1-1
CASSSKVSVEAFF
TGTGCCAGCAGTTCGAAGGTTTCGGTGGAAGCTTTCTTT
>TRBV4-2|few|NA|TRBJ1-5
CASSQGAQPQHF
TGTGCCAGCAGCCAAGGGGCCCAGCCCCAGCATTTT
>TRBV5-6|NA|TRBD1|TRBJ2-7
CASSQTGAGYEQYF
TGTGCCAGCAGCCAGACAGGGGCTGGCTACGAGCAGTACTTC
>TRBV5-1|NA|NA|TRBJ2-2
CASSPIGDFTGELFF
TGCGCCAGCAGCCCCATCGGGGACTTCACCGGGGAGCTGTTTTTT
>TRBV11-1|NA|TRBD2|TRBJ2-5
CASSSTSGGQYQETQYF
TGTGCCAGCAGCTCGACTAGCGGGGGGCAGTACCAAGAGACCCAGTACTTC
>TRBV9|NA|NA|TRBJ1-3
CASSVDPGPPGNTIYF
TGTGCCAGCAGCGTAGACCCGGGCCCGCCGGGAAACACCATATATTTT
>TRBV9|NA|NA|TRBJ1-1
CASSAGLHGTEAFF
TGTGCCAGCAGCGCCGGCTTGCATGGAACTGAAGCTTTCTTT
>TRBV21-1|NA|NA|TRBJ2-1
CASSQKAGTPFSYNEQFF
TGTGCCAGCAGCCAAAAAGCCGGGACACCCTTTTCCTACAATGAGCAGTTCTTC
>TRBV7-9|once|NA|TRBJ2-3
CASSLGEVRAQYF
TGTGCCAGCAGCTTAGGAGAGGTTAGGGCGCAGTATTTT
>TRBV7-2|NA|TRBD2|TRBJ2-3
CASSLTGGDTQYF
TGTGCCAGCAGCCTGACGGGGGGGGATACGCAGTATTTT
>TRBV9|NA|TRBD1|TRBJ1-2
CASSTPLQGAGDGYTF
TGTGCCAGCAGCACTCCCCTACAGGGGGCTGGGGATGGCTACACCTTC
>TRBV18|NA|TRBD1|TRBJ2-5
CASSRDRGETQYF
TGTGCCAGCTCCCGCGACAGGGGGGAGACCCAGTACTTC
>TRBV7-2|NA|NA|TRBJ2-2
CASSLLSPNGGELFF
TGTGCCAGCAGCTTACTATCCCCAAATGGGGGGGAGCTGTTTTTT
>TRBV5-1|NA|TRBD2|TRBJ2-1
CASSLLQVAGGTNNEQFF
TGCGCCAGCAGCTTGCTCCAAGTAGCGGGGGGCACAAACAATGAGCAGTTCTTC
>TRBV6-1|NA|NA|TRBJ2-6
CATISAGTGANVLTF
TGTGCCACCATAAGTGCAGGGACTGGGGCCAACGTCCTGACTTTC
>TRBV7-2|NA|NA|TRBJ1-1
CASSSYRNTEAFF
TGTGCCAGCAGCTCATACAGGAACACTGAAGCTTTCTTT
>TRBV29-1|NA|TRBD1|TRBJ1-1
CSVKQGGPTEAFF
TGCAGCGTTAAACAGGGGGGCCCCACTGAAGCTTTCTTT
>TRBV7-6|NA|NA|TRBJ1-1
CASSLRRETEAFF
TGTGCCAGCAGCTTACGGCGGGAGACTGAAGCTTTCTTT
>TRBV19|NA|NA|TRBJ1-1
CASSTSHAQPGATEAFF
TGTGCCAGTAGTACCTCCCACGCGCAACCTGGGGCCACTGAAGCTTTCTTT